The rows below give T cell receptor beta chains drawn from one sample of a study of T-cell reconstitution after alpha-beta-depleted transplantation in children. MiXCR, applied by TCRdb to the PCR reads, yields one record per CDR3 protein. The data show 900,000 or so distinct CDR3 sequences, about 16% seen once. The sample here was PBMCs, mostly from graft donor cells, taken 360 days after TCRalphabeta/CD19-depleted stem cell transplant. All receptors come from a male patient younger than 18 who had a stem cell transplant for acute lymphoblastic leukemia, so the T cells may come from the graft donor. CDR3s leave out the opening cysteine and the closing phenylalanine or tryptophan. The order of the fields is CDR3 protein, D gene, V gene, J gene. A D gene is named only where the DNA matches it firmly.

CDR3aa: ASSSAGGEQPQH
d_gene: -
v_gene: TRBV12-3/TRBV12-4
j_gene: TRBJ1-5

CDR3aa: ASSVLGLAGNNEQF
d_gene: TRBD2
v_gene: TRBV7-9
j_gene: TRBJ2-1

CDR3aa: ASSLRLTWSSYNEQF
d_gene: -
v_gene: TRBV12-3/TRBV12-4
j_gene: TRBJ2-1

CDR3aa: SAITGAITDTQY
d_gene: -
v_gene: TRBV20-1
j_gene: TRBJ2-3

CDR3aa: ASSPLGGTGTDTQY
d_gene: -
v_gene: TRBV7-3
j_gene: TRBJ2-3

CDR3aa: ACEQGEGTDTQY
d_gene: -
v_gene: TRBV30
j_gene: TRBJ2-3

CDR3aa: ASSTGYNQPQH
d_gene: -
v_gene: TRBV7-2
j_gene: TRBJ1-5

CDR3aa: ASSQALLSSYNEQF
d_gene: -
v_gene: TRBV4-1
j_gene: TRBJ2-1

CDR3aa: ASSLEGGSSTDTQY
d_gene: -
v_gene: TRBV5-1
j_gene: TRBJ2-3

CDR3aa: ASSLTGQGRGYYNEQF
d_gene: TRBD1
v_gene: TRBV27
j_gene: TRBJ2-1

CDR3aa: ASSLLAENTGELF
d_gene: TRBD2
v_gene: TRBV11-1
j_gene: TRBJ2-2

CDR3aa: ASSDRGGSSGANVLT
d_gene: -
v_gene: TRBV25-1
j_gene: TRBJ2-6

CDR3aa: ASSSGTGIRNTEAF
d_gene: TRBD1
v_gene: TRBV6-5
j_gene: TRBJ1-1

CDR3aa: ASSLVRAYPQH
d_gene: -
v_gene: TRBV5-5
j_gene: TRBJ1-5

CDR3aa: SAASGTRNTEAF
d_gene: -
v_gene: TRBV20-1
j_gene: TRBJ1-1

CDR3aa: ASSSVGGGNIQY
d_gene: -
v_gene: TRBV5-1
j_gene: TRBJ2-4

CDR3aa: ASSPLLAGDGPDTQY
d_gene: TRBD2
v_gene: TRBV28
j_gene: TRBJ2-3

CDR3aa: SADQGDKLF
d_gene: -
v_gene: TRBV20-1
j_gene: TRBJ1-4

CDR3aa: SARDEEIRNQPQH
d_gene: -
v_gene: TRBV20-1
j_gene: TRBJ1-5

CDR3aa: SARDIRNTEAF
d_gene: -
v_gene: TRBV20-1
j_gene: TRBJ1-1

CDR3aa: ATSDLRRGGTDTQY
d_gene: -
v_gene: TRBV24-1
j_gene: TRBJ2-3

CDR3aa: ASIYGYNEQF
d_gene: -
v_gene: TRBV12-3/TRBV12-4
j_gene: TRBJ2-1

CDR3aa: ASSTPLAPYEQY
d_gene: -
v_gene: TRBV7-9
j_gene: TRBJ2-7

CDR3aa: SAIGTLPDTQY
d_gene: -
v_gene: TRBV20-1
j_gene: TRBJ2-3

CDR3aa: ATSIGQGADTQY
d_gene: TRBD1
v_gene: TRBV24-1
j_gene: TRBJ2-3

CDR3aa: ASSSNAGVLNTEAF
d_gene: -
v_gene: TRBV18
j_gene: TRBJ1-1

CDR3aa: ASSTDRGRHATNEKLF
d_gene: TRBD1
v_gene: TRBV11-1
j_gene: TRBJ1-4

CDR3aa: ASSRGGLAGGDTQY
d_gene: TRBD2
v_gene: TRBV3-1
j_gene: TRBJ2-3

CDR3aa: ASSHDRLEQY
d_gene: -
v_gene: TRBV4-1
j_gene: TRBJ2-7

CDR3aa: ASSQERLAREQY
d_gene: -
v_gene: TRBV4-2
j_gene: TRBJ2-7

CDR3aa: ASSLYPVRGLGQPQH
d_gene: TRBD1
v_gene: TRBV27
j_gene: TRBJ1-5

CDR3aa: ASRYQGSQPQH
d_gene: -
v_gene: TRBV12-3/TRBV12-4
j_gene: TRBJ1-5

CDR3aa: ASRGADRGIFNYGYT
d_gene: TRBD1
v_gene: TRBV2
j_gene: TRBJ1-2

CDR3aa: ATSDPRTNPSSYNEQF
d_gene: -
v_gene: TRBV24-1
j_gene: TRBJ2-1

CDR3aa: ASNNAGVETEAF
d_gene: -
v_gene: TRBV7-9
j_gene: TRBJ1-1

CDR3aa: ASSFVGGLSYNEQF
d_gene: -
v_gene: TRBV7-8
j_gene: TRBJ2-1

CDR3aa: ASSETEYSNQPQH
d_gene: -
v_gene: TRBV2
j_gene: TRBJ1-5

CDR3aa: ATKTGISGRVPIHEQF
d_gene: TRBD2
v_gene: TRBV15
j_gene: TRBJ2-1

CDR3aa: ASSLGQSYTEAF
d_gene: -
v_gene: TRBV5-1
j_gene: TRBJ1-1

CDR3aa: SGGTTRGSYEQY
d_gene: TRBD2
v_gene: TRBV20-1
j_gene: TRBJ2-7

CDR3aa: ASSLESGVYGYT
d_gene: -
v_gene: TRBV7-6
j_gene: TRBJ1-2

CDR3aa: ASSLTLNRAPRDTDTQY
d_gene: -
v_gene: TRBV5-1
j_gene: TRBJ2-3

CDR3aa: SARENYGYT
d_gene: -
v_gene: TRBV20-1
j_gene: TRBJ1-2